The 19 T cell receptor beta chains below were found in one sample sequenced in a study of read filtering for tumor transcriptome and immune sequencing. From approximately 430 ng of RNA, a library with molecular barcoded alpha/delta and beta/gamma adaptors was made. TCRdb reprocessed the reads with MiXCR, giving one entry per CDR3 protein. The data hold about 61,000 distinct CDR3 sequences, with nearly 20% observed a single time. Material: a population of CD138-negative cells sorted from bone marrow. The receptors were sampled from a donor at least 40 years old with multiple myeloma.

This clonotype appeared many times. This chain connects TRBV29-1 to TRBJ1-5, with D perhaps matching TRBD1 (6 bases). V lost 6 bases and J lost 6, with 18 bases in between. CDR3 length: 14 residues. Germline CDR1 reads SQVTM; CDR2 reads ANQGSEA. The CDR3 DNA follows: TGCAGCGTCGGGTCCAACAGGGAATCTCAGCCCCAGCATTTT. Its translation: CSVGSNRESQPQHF. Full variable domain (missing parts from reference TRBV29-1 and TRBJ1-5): SAVISQKPSRDICQRGTSLTIQCQVDSQVTMMFWYRQQPGQSLTLIATANQGSEATYESGFVIDKFPISRPNLTFSTLTVSNMSPEDSSIYLCSVGSNRESQPQHFGDGTRLSIL.

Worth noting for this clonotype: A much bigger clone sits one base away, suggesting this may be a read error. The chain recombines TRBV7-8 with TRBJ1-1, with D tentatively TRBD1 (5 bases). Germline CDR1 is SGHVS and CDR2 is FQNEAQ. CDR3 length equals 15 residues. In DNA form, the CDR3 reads TGTGCCAGCAGCTCCCGACAGTTAATGAACACTGAAACTTTCTTT. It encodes CASSSRQLMNTETFF.

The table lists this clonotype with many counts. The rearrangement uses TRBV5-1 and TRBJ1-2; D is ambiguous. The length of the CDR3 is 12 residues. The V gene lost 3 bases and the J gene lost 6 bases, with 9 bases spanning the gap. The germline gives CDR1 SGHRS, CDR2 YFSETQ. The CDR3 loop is CASSSRPDGYTF. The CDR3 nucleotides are TGCGCCAGCAGCTCCAGACCAGATGGCTACACCTTC.

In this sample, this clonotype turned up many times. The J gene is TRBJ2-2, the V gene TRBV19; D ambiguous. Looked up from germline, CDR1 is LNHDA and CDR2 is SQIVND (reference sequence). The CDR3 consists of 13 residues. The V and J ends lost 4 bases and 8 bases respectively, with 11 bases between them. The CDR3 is CASSKSPHGELFF. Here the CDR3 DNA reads TGTGCCAGTAGTAAGTCCCCCCATGGGGAGCTGTTTTTT. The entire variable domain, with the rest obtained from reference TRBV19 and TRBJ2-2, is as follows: DGGITQSPKYLFRKEGQNVTLSCEQNLNHDAMYWYRQDPGQGLRLIYYSQIVNDFQKGDIAEGYSVSREKKESFPLTVTSAQKNPTAFYLCASSKSPHGELFFGEGSRLTVL.

The CDR3 nucleotides read TGTGCCACCAGTCGGCGGGGAAGTCCTAGCACAGATACGCAGTATTTT. Translation gives CATSRRGSPSTDTQYF. The chain carries TRBV15 and TRBJ2-3; D possibly corresponds to TRBD2 (6 bases). The CDR3 totals 16 residues. In germline, CDR1 is LNHNV, CDR2 YYDKDF (reference sequence). V dropped 6 bases and J dropped 0 bases, with 16 bases sitting between them.

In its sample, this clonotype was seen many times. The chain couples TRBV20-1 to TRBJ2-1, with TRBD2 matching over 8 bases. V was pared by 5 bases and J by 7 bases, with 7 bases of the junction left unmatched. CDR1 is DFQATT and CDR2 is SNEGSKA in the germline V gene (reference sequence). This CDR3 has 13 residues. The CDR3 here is CSAPRGTSNEQFF. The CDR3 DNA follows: TGCAGTGCTCCGCGGGGGACTAGTAATGAGCAGTTCTTC.

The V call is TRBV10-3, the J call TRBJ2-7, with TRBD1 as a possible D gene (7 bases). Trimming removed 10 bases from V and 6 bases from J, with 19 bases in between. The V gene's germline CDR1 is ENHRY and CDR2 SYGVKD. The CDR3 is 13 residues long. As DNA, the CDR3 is TGTGCCAGCTCGGGTCTGCAGGGGGGCGAGCAGTACTTC. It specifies CASSGLQGGEQYF.

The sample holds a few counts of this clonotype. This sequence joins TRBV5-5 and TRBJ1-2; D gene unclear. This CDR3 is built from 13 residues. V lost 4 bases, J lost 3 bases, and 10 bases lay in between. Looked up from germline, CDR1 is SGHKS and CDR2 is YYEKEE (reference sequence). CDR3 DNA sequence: TGTGCCAGCAGCCCCACAGAAGACTATGGCTACACCTTC. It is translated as CASSPTEDYGYTF.

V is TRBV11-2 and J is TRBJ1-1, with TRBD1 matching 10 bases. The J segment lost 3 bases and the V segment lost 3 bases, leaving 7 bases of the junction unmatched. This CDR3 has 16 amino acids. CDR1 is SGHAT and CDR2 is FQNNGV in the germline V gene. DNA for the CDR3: TGTGCCAGCAGCTTGACAGGGGGCGCGTTGGACACTGAAGCTTTCTTT. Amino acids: CASSLTGGALDTEAFF.

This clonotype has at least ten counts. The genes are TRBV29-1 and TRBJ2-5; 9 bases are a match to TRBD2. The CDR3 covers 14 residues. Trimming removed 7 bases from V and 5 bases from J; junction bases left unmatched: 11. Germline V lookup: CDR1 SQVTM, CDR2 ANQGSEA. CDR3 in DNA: TGCAGCGCCTCGCGACTAGCGGAGAGGGAGACCCAGTACTTC. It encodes CSASRLAERETQYF.

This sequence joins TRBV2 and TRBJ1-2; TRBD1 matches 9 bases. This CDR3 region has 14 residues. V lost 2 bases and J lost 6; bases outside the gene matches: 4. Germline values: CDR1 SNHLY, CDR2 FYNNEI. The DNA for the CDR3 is TGTGCCAGCAGTGAAAAGGGACAGGGTAATGGCTACACCTTC. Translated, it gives CASSEKGQGNGYTF. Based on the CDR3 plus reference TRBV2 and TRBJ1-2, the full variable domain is EPEVTQTPSHQVTQMGQEVILRCVPISNHLYFYWYRQILGQKVEFLVSFYNNEISEKSEIFDDQFSVERPDGSNFTLKIRSTKLEDSAMYFCASSEKGQGNGYTFGSGTRLTVV.

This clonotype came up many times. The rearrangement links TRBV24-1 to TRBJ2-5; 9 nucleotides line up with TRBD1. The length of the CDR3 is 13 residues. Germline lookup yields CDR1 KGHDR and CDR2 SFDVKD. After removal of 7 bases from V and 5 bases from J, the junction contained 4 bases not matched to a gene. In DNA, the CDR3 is TGTGCCACCAGGCGGGACAGGGACGAGACCCAGTACTTC. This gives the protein CATRRDRDETQYF.

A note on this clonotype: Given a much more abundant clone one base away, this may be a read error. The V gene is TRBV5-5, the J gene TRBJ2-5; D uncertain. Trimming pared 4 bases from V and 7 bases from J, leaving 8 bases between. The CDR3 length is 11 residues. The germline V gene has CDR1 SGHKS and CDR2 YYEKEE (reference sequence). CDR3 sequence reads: CASSPGRTQYF. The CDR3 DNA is TGTGCCAGCAGCCCGGGTCGGACCCAGTACTTC. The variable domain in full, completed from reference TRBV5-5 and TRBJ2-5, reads DAGVTQSPTHLIKTRGQQVTLRCSPISGHKSVSWYQQVLGQGPQFIFQYYEKEERGRGNFPDRFSARQFPNYSSELNVNALLLGDSALYLCASSPGRTQYFGPGTRLLVL.

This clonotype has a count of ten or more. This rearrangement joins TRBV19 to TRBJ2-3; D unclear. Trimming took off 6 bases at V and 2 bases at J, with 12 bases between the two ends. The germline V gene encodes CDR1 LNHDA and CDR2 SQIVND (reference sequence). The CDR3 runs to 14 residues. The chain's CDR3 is CASRTSRSTDTQYF. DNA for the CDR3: TGTGCCAGTAGAACGTCACGGTCCACAGATACGCAGTATTTT. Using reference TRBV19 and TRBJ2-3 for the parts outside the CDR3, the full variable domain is DGGITQSPKYLFRKEGQNVTLSCEQNLNHDAMYWYRQDPGQGLRLIYYSQIVNDFQKGDIAEGYSVSREKKESFPLTVTSAQKNPTAFYLCASRTSRSTDTQYFGPGTRLTVL.

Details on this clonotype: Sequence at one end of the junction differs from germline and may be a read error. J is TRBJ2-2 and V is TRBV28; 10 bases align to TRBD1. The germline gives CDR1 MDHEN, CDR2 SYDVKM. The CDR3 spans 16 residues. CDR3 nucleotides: TGTGCCAGCAGTTCCCCGGGACAGGGGTACACCGGGGAGCCGTTTTTT. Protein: CASSSPGQGYTGEPFF.

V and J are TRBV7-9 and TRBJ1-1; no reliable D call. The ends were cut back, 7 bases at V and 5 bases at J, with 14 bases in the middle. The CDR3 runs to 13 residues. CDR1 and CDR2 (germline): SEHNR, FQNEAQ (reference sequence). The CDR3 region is CASTVKRVTEAFF. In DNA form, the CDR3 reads TGTGCCAGCACCGTGAAAAGGGTGACTGAAGCTTTCTTT. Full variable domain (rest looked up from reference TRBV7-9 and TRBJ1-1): DTGVSQNPRHKITKRGQNVTFRCDPISEHNRLYWYRQTLGQGPEFLTYFQNEAQLEKSRLLSDRFSAERPKGSFSTLEIQRTEQGDSAMYLCASTVKRVTEAFFGQGTRLTVV.

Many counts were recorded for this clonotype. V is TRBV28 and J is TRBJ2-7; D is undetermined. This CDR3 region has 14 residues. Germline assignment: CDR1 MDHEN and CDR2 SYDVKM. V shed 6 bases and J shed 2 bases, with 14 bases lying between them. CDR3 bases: TGTGCCAGCAGCTCCCCCGGAAATACCTACGAGCAGTACTTC. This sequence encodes CASSSPGNTYEQYF.

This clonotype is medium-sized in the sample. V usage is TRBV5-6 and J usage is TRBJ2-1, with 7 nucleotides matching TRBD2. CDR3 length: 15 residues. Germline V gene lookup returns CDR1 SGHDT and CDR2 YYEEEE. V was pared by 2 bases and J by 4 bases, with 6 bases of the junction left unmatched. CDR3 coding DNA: TGTGCCAGCAGCTTTAGAGGGAGGGCATACAATGAGCAGTTCTTC. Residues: CASSFRGRAYNEQFF.

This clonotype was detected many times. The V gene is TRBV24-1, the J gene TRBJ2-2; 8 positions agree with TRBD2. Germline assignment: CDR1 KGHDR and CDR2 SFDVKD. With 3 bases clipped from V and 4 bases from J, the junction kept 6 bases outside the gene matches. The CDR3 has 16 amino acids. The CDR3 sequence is CATSDGREARTGELFF. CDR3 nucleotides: TGTGCCACCAGTGATGGGCGGGAGGCCCGCACCGGGGAGCTGTTTTTT.